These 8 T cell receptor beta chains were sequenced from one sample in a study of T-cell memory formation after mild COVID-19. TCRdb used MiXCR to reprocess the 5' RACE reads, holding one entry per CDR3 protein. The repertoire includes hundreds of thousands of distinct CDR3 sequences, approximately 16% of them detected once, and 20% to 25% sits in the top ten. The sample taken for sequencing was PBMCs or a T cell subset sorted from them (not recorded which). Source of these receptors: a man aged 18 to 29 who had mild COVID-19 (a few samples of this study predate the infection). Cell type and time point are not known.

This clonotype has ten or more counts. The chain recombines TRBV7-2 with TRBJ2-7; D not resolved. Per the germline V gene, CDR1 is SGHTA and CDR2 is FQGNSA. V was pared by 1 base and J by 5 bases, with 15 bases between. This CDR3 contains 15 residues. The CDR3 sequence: CASSLGSGPWNEQYV. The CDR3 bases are TGTGCCAGCAGCTTAGGGTCGGGCCCTTGGAACGAGCAGTACGTC.

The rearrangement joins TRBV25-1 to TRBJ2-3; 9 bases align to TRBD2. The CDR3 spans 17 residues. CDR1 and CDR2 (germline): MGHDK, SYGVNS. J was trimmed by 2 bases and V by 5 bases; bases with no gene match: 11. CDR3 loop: CASSTYSGGRPTDTQYF. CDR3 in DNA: TGTGCCAGCAGTACGTACAGCGGGGGGAGACCCACAGATACGCAGTATTTT.

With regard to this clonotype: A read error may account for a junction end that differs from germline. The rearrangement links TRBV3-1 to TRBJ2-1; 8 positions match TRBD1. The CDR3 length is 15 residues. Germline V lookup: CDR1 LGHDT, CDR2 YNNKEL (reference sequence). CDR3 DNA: TGTGCCAGCAGTTCTCAGGGGGCGGTCTACAATGAGCAGGTCTTC. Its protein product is CASSSQGAVYNEQVF.

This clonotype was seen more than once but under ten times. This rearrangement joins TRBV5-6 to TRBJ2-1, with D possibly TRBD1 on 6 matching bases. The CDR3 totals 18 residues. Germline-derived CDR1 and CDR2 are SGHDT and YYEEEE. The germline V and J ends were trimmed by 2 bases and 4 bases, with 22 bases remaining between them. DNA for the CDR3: TGTGCCAGCAGCTTTGGCCCCGGGACACCCCTGGGGTACAATGAGCAGTTCTTC. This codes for CASSFGPGTPLGYNEQFF.

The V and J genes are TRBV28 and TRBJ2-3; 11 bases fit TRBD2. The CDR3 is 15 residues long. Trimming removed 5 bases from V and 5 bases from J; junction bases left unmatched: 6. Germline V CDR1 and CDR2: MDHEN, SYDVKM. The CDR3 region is CASSVAGGRVDTQYF. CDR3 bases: TGTGCCAGCAGTGTAGCGGGGGGGCGTGTAGATACGCAGTATTTT.

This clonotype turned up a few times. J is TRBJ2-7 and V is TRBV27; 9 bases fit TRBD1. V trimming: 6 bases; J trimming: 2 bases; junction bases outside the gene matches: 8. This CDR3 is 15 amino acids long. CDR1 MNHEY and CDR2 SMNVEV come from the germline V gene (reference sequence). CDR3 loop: CASRRGQGTPYEQYV. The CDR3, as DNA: TGTGCCAGCAGGAGGGGACAGGGAACCCCCTACGAGCAGTACGTC.

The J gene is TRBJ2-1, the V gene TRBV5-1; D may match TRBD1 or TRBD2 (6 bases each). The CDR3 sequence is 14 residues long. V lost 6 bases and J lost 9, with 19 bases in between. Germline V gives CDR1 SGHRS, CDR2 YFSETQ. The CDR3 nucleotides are TGCGCCAGCACCGGGGGCGAGGTCGCGCGTGAGCAGTTCTTC. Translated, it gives CASTGGEVAREQFF.

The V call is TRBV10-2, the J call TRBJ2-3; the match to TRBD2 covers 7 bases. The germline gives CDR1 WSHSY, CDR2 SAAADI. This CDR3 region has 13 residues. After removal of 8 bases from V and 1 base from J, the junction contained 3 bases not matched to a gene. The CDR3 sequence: CASGTSGTDTQYF. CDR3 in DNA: TGCGCCAGCGGAACTAGCGGCACAGATACGCAGTATTTT.